Following are 8 T cell receptor beta chains from one sample sequenced in a study of identical twins. TCRdb re-called the 5' RACE reads through MiXCR, storing one row per CDR3 protein. The sample has a few hundred thousand distinct CDR3 sequences, approximately 12% seen once. This sample was also put to use in a study of yellow fever vaccine responses in identical twins.

Input material: memory (CD45RO+) T cells sorted from blood. The receptor source for this set is a woman aged 18-35 years in good health.

Only a few counts were recorded for this clonotype. The J gene is TRBJ2-7, the V gene TRBV29-1, with TRBD1 as a possible D gene (5 bases). This CDR3 is built from 11 residues. Germline values: CDR1 SQVTM, CDR2 ANQGSEA. V shed 4 bases and J shed 6 bases, with 10 bases lying between them. This CDR3 is CSVGRQGEQYF. The CDR3 DNA is TGCAGCGTTGGCCGGCAGGGCGAGCAGTACTTC.

The rearrangement links TRBV18 to TRBJ2-1; D possibly uses TRBD1 or TRBD2 (5 bases each). The V and J ends lost 1 base and 7 bases respectively, with 14 bases between them. CDR1 is KGHSH, CDR2 LQKENI, per germline. The CDR3 loop spans 15 amino acids. In nucleotides, the CDR3 is TGTGCCAGCTCACCACAGGTGGGAGCAGGGAATGAGCAGTTCTTC. Its protein product is CASSPQVGAGNEQFF.

This clonotype has a count of ten or more. The chain carries TRBV27 and TRBJ2-7; no firm D call. The germline V gene encodes CDR1 MNHEY and CDR2 SMNVEV (reference sequence). The CDR3 spans 13 residues. Trimming removed 5 bases at V and 2 bases at J, with 10 bases between. CDR3 sequence reads: CASSLKGTYEQYF. DNA of the CDR3: TGTGCCAGCAGTCTCAAAGGGACCTACGAGCAGTACTTC.

Only a few counts were recorded for this clonotype. This chain uses TRBV29-1 with TRBJ1-1; D gene uncertain. Germline V gene data show CDR1 as SQVTM and CDR2 as ANQGSEA. Trimming left V 4 bases short and J 1 base short, with 10 bases between. The CDR3 has 13 amino acids. The CDR3 here is CSVGSQQNTEAFF. The CDR3, as DNA: TGCAGCGTTGGTAGCCAGCAGAACACTGAAGCTTTCTTT.

This clonotype has at least ten counts. This chain joins TRBV12-3 or TRBV12-4 and TRBJ2-1, with TRBD1 identical over 7 bases. Trimming took 7 bases from V and 4 from J; bases not matched to a gene: 7. This CDR3 is 14 amino acids long. CDR3 region: CASTRQGTYNEQFF. The CDR3, as DNA: TGTGCCAGCACCCGACAGGGAACTTACAATGAGCAGTTCTTC.

This clonotype was seen only a few times. The J gene is TRBJ2-1, the V gene TRBV7-6, with 7 bases lining up with TRBD2. The CDR3 consists of 16 residues. Looked up from germline, CDR1 is SGHVS and CDR2 is FNYEAQ. Trimming took 0 bases from V and 5 from J; bases not matched to a gene: 7. DNA for the CDR3: TGTGCCAGCAGCTTAGCCCCGGGACTAACAGACAATGAGCAGTTCTTC. The encoded protein is CASSLAPGLTDNEQFF.

This clonotype occurred a few times. The chain has TRBV7-6 and TRBJ2-2, with D possibly TRBD1 on 6 matching bases. The CDR3 has 13 residues. V was cut by 4 bases and J by 7 bases, with 10 bases left in between. CDR1 and CDR2 from the germline V gene are SGHVS and FNYEAQ. Here the CDR3 reads CASSSQGSGELFF. The CDR3 DNA follows: TGTGCCAGCAGCTCGCAGGGGAGCGGGGAGCTGTTTTTT.

This clonotype has a handful of counts. V is TRBV3-1 and J is TRBJ2-7; 9 positions match TRBD1. Germline V gene sequence: CDR1 LGHDT, CDR2 YNNKEL (reference sequence). V was clipped by 1 base and J by 5 bases; unmatched bases: 6. This CDR3 spans 15 amino acids. CDR3 coding DNA: TGTGCCAGCAGCCAAGTGGGGACAGGGCTCGACGAGCAGTACTTC. Amino acid sequence: CASSQVGTGLDEQYF.